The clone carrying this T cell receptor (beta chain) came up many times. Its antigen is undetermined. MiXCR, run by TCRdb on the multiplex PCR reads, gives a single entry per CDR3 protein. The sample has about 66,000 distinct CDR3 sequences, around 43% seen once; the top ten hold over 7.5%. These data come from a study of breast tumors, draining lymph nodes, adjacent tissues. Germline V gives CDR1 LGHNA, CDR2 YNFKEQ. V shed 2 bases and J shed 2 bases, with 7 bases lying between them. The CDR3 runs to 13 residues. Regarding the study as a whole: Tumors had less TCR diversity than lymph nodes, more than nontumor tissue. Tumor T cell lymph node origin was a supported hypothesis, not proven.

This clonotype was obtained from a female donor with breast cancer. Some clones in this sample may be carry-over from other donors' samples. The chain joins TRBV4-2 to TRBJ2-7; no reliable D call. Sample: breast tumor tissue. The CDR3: CASSQPFTYEQYF. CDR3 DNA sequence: TGTGCCAGCAGCCAACCATTTACCTACGAGCAGTACTTC.